What follows are 18 T cell receptor beta chains derived from one specimen sequenced in a study of PD-L1 blockade in urothelial cancer. Some clones are missing from TCRdb's copy, which holds only in-frame ones; the method was immunoSEQ multiplex PCR. The data contain around 46,000 clones, roughly 78% of them singletons. The time point here: peripheral blood 6 weeks after treatment start. The sequenced sample was PBMCs, obtained around atezolizumab (anti-PD-L1) treatment. The receptors were sampled from a man aged 55 to 70 with urothelial cancer.

This chain uses TRBV6-5 with TRBJ2-2; D might be TRBD2 (6 bases). There are 14 residues in the CDR3. Germline V gene lookup returns CDR1 MNHEY and CDR2 SVGAGI. Trimming removed 7 bases from V and 4 bases from J, with 13 bases in between. This CDR3 reads CASISGGGTGELFF. For the CDR3, the DNA is TGTGCCAGCATTAGCGGCGGAGGCACCGGGGAGCTGTTTTTT.

This chain joins TRBV19 and TRBJ2-5; TRBD2 agrees at 7 bases. The J segment lost 3 bases and the V segment lost 3 bases, leaving 4 bases of the junction unmatched. The CDR3 runs to 14 residues. Germline V gene lookup returns CDR1 LNHDA and CDR2 SQIVND (reference sequence). CDR3 region: CASSIRGREETQYF. The DNA for the CDR3 is TGTGCCAGTAGTATCAGAGGGAGGGAAGAGACCCAGTACTTC. The whole variable domain, remainder taken from reference TRBV19 and TRBJ2-5, is DGGITQSPKYLFRKEGQNVTLSCEQNLNHDAMYWYRQDPGQGLRLIYYSQIVNDFQKGDIAEGYSVSREKKESFPLTVTSAQKNPTAFYLCASSIRGREETQYFGPGTRLLVL.

V usage is TRBV28 and J usage is TRBJ2-7; D is perhaps TRBD2 (5 bases). This CDR3 spans 13 amino acids. Germline V CDR1 and CDR2: MDHEN, SYDVKM. Trimming removed 3 bases at V and 6 bases at J, with 12 bases between. The CDR3 sequence is CASSFERAREQYF. In nucleotides, the CDR3 is TGTGCCAGCAGTTTTGAGAGGGCCCGCGAGCAGTACTTC. Based on the CDR3 plus reference TRBV28 and TRBJ2-7, the full variable domain is DVKVTQSSRYLVKRTGEKVFLECVQDMDHENMFWYRQDPGLGLRLIYFSYDVKMKEKGDIPEGYSVSREKKERFSLILESASTNQTSMYLCASSFERAREQYFGPGTRLTVT.

The rearrangement uses TRBV18 and TRBJ2-7; D is undetermined. The CDR3 spans 14 residues. Per the germline V gene, CDR1 is KGHSH and CDR2 is LQKENI. The V gene lost 6 bases and the J gene lost 1 base, with 13 bases spanning the gap. The chain's CDR3 is CASSRPPVSYEQYF. In nucleotides, the CDR3 is TGTGCCAGCTCCCGTCCCCCCGTTTCCTACGAGCAGTACTTC.

The rearrangement joins TRBV30 to TRBJ2-3; maybe TRBD2 (5 bases). Per germline, CDR1 GTSNPN and CDR2 SVGIG (reference sequence). This CDR3 contains 14 residues. The ends were cut back, 2 bases at V and 2 bases at J, with 11 bases in the middle. This chain's CDR3 is CAWSIRTSTDTQYF. The DNA of the CDR3 is TGTGCCTGGAGTATTCGGACTTCCACAGATACGCAGTATTTT.

This clone has only one observation. The gene calls are TRBV7-2 and TRBJ1-4, with 7 bases aligning to TRBD1. The germline V gene encodes CDR1 SGHTA and CDR2 FQGNSA. This CDR3 has 14 amino acids. The J segment lost 4 bases and the V segment lost 5 bases, leaving 4 bases of the junction unmatched. The CDR3 spells CASSPDRFNEKLFF. The CDR3 nucleotides are TGTGCCAGCAGCCCGGACAGGTTTAATGAAAAACTGTTTTTT. Full variable domain (outside the CDR3, taken from reference TRBV7-2 and TRBJ1-4): GAGVSQSPSNKVTEKGKDVELRCDPISGHTALYWYRQSLGQGLEFLIYFQGNSAPDKSGLPSDRFSAERTGGSVSTLTIQRTQQEDSAVYLCASSPDRFNEKLFFGSGTQLSVL.

This clone showed up just once. The V and J genes are TRBV19 and TRBJ2-3; TRBD1 is a possible D gene (6 bases). Between the trimmed V and J ends, which lost 2 bases and 3 bases, there was a span of 12 bases. The CDR3 spans 15 residues. Germline assignment: CDR1 LNHDA and CDR2 SQIVND (reference sequence). This chain's CDR3 is CASSILGAVTDTQYF. DNA of the CDR3: TGTGCCAGTAGTATATTGGGGGCGGTTACAGATACGCAGTATTTT.

This clone is a singleton in its sample. This rearrangement joins TRBV5-1 to TRBJ1-5; 9 bases map to TRBD1. This CDR3 is 18 amino acids long. Germline V gene lookup returns CDR1 SGHRS and CDR2 YFSETQ. J lost 3 bases, V lost 0 bases, and 10 bases had no gene match. The CDR3 DNA follows: TGCGCCAGCAGCTTGGTTCCTCCAGGGACAGGGACCAATCAGCCCCAGCATTTT. This codes for CASSLVPPGTGTNQPQHF.

The genes are TRBV19 and TRBJ1-5, with TRBD1 matching 7 bases. V dropped 6 bases and J dropped 2; count of bases not matched to a gene: 10. Looked up from germline, CDR1 is LNHDA and CDR2 is SQIVND (reference sequence). This CDR3 spans 16 amino acids. CDR3 bases: TGTGCCAGTAGACCCGACAGGGATGGTGGCAATCAGCCCCAGCATTTT. Translating gives CASRPDRDGGNQPQHF.

This chain links TRBV5-5 with TRBJ2-4; D not resolved. In germline, CDR1 is SGHKS, CDR2 YYEKEE (reference sequence). The CDR3 loop spans 14 amino acids. The V and J ends lost 0 bases and 0 bases respectively, with 4 bases between them. The CDR3 sequence: CASSLDLAKNIQYF. The DNA for the CDR3 is TGTGCCAGCAGCTTGGATCTAGCCAAAAACATTCAGTACTTC.

This rearrangement joins TRBV28 to TRBJ1-2; D is unclear. The CDR3 spans 14 residues. Trimming left V 6 bases short and J 4 bases short, with 15 bases between. Germline V gene data show CDR1 as MDHEN and CDR2 as SYDVKM. The CDR3 bases are TGTGCCAGCAGGGAGGGCTCTTTACGCTATGGCTACACCTTC. Translating gives CASREGSLRYGYTF.

The chain links TRBV6-5 to TRBJ2-7, with TRBD2 as a possible D gene (5 bases). CDR3 length equals 11 residues. The V gene's germline CDR1 is MNHEY and CDR2 SVGAGI. V gave up 10 bases and J gave up 6 bases, with 13 bases separating them. The CDR3 is CATQRSGEQYF. CDR3 DNA sequence: TGTGCCACTCAGAGAAGCGGCGAGCAGTACTTC.

This chain links TRBV27 with TRBJ2-7; D is uncertain. The germline V and J ends were trimmed by 1 base and 0 bases, with 7 bases remaining between them. CDR1 is MNHEY and CDR2 is SMNVEV in the germline V gene (reference sequence). The CDR3 extends over 14 amino acids. CDR3 loop: CASSLFGGSYEQYF. The CDR3 region has the DNA TGTGCCAGCAGTTTATTCGGCGGCTCCTACGAGCAGTACTTC.

The rearrangement joins TRBV13 to TRBJ1-6; D gene uncertain. Germline V gene sequence: CDR1 PRHDT, CDR2 FYEKMQ (reference sequence). The CDR3 extends over 12 amino acids. Trimming shortened V by 6 bases and J by 4 bases, and 4 bases separated the two germline ends. CDR3 in DNA: TGTGCCAGCAGGCGGTATAATTCACCCCTCCACTTT. Translated: CASRRYNSPLHF.

The chain employs TRBV10-3 and TRBJ2-7; TRBD2 matches 11 bases. The CDR3 loop spans 14 amino acids. CDR1 ENHRY and CDR2 SYGVKD come from the germline V gene. Trimming cost V 8 bases and J 1 base; bases outside gene matches: 4. This CDR3 reads CAIGTSGGSYEQYF. As DNA, the CDR3 is TGTGCCATCGGTACTAGCGGGGGATCCTACGAGCAGTACTTC.

CDR3 loop: CASSGTYGQYGYTF. CDR3 bases: TGTGCCAGTAGTGGGACTTATGGGCAGTATGGCTACACCTTC. This chain links TRBV19 with TRBJ1-2; weak D call: TRBD1 (5 bases). CDR1 and CDR2 (germline): LNHDA, SQIVND (reference sequence). V lost 5 bases, J lost 5 bases, and 15 bases lay in between. The CDR3 runs 14 residues. The full variable domain, with the rest looked up from reference TRBV19 and TRBJ1-2, is DGGITQSPKYLFRKEGQNVTLSCEQNLNHDAMYWYRQDPGQGLRLIYYSQIVNDFQKGDIAEGYSVSREKKESFPLTVTSAQKNPTAFYLCASSGTYGQYGYTFGSGTRLTVV.

The rearrangement uses TRBV20-1 and TRBJ2-3, with D hard to call. Trimming cost V 6 bases and J 6 bases, with 10 bases left between them. CDR3 length equals 11 residues. The germline V gene encodes CDR1 DFQATT and CDR2 SNEGSKA (reference sequence). CDR3 DNA: TGCAGTGCCTACTTCGGTGATACGCAGTATTTT. Amino acids: CSAYFGDTQYF.

The chain couples TRBV5-5 to TRBJ2-1, with a tentative D call TRBD1 (5 bases). The CDR3 consists of 15 residues. CDR1 SGHKS and CDR2 YYEKEE come from the germline V gene (reference sequence). Trimming took off 4 bases at V and 2 bases at J, with 13 bases between the two ends. CDR3 in amino acids: CASSLGQSPYNEQFF. For the CDR3, the DNA is TGTGCCAGCAGCCTCGGACAATCCCCCTACAATGAGCAGTTCTTC.